A single sample gave rise to the 7 T cell receptor beta chains below, sequenced in a study of OX40 agonist ivuxolimab in advanced cancers. Produced via immunoSEQ multiplex PCR; TCRdb's table is partial and in-frame only. The data contain roughly 16,000 clones, roughly 84% of them singletons. The sample in question was CD4+ or CD8+ T cells sorted from blood, obtained in a trial of the OX40 agonist ivuxolimab. The receptor set was obtained from an adult with an advanced solid tumor such as melanoma, head and neck, liver or kidney cancer.

V gene TRBV2 combines with J gene TRBJ2-6; D call uncertain. The V gene's germline CDR1 is SNHLY and CDR2 FYNNEI. Trimming cost V 7 bases and J 0 bases, with 7 bases left between them. The CDR3 spans 14 residues. Here the CDR3 DNA reads TGTGCCAGCATGGCAGGCTCTGGGGCCAACGTCCTGACTTTC. Encoded protein: CASMAGSGANVLTF.

DNA for the CDR3: TGTGCCAGCAGCTCCTCCGACCCCCCTCTGGACAATGAGCAGTTCTTC. Protein product: CASSSSDPPLDNEQFF. V usage is TRBV5-8 and J usage is TRBJ2-1; no firm D call. Germline V gene data show CDR1 as SGHTS and CDR2 as YDEGEE. The germline V and J ends were trimmed by 3 bases and 5 bases, with 18 bases remaining between them. This CDR3 is 16 amino acids long.

The V call is TRBV19, the J call TRBJ1-5, with D tentatively TRBD1 (5 bases). The CDR3 covers 15 residues. The germline V and J ends were trimmed by 6 bases and 2 bases, with 14 bases remaining between them. The V gene's germline CDR1 is LNHDA and CDR2 SQIVND (reference sequence). DNA for the CDR3: TGTGCCAGTAGCGGGGCCCCGGGGGGCAATCAGCCCCAGCATTTT. This gives the protein CASSGAPGGNQPQHF.

This chain uses TRBV30 with TRBJ1-2, with 9 bases that match TRBD1. V shed 3 bases and J 1 base; nucleotides not matched to a gene: 3. Germline CDR1 reads GTSNPN; CDR2 reads SVGIG (reference sequence). The CDR3 length is 14 residues. The CDR3 DNA is TGTGCCTGGAGAGGACAGGGGTTTAACTATGGCTACACCTTC. Translation gives CAWRGQGFNYGYTF.

This chain joins TRBV5-1 and TRBJ2-7; 10 bases fit TRBD2. Germline CDR1 reads SGHRS; CDR2 reads YFSETQ. The V segment lost 5 bases and the J segment 2 bases; nucleotides outside the gene matches: 4. This CDR3 region has 14 residues. The CDR3 loop reads CASRWTSGTYEQYF. The CDR3, as DNA: TGCGCCAGCAGGTGGACTAGCGGTACCTACGAGCAGTACTTC.

The chain joins TRBV21-1 to TRBJ2-7; the DNA was not compared with TRBD2, the D call given in the table. TRBV21-1 is a known pseudogene. There are 10 residues in the CDR3. The CDR3 DNA follows: TGTGCCAGCATTTTTCTCGAGCAGTACTTC. It translates to CASIFLEQYF.

The chain has TRBV10-3 and TRBJ2-3; D unclear. Germline V gene sequence: CDR1 ENHRY, CDR2 SYGVKD. This CDR3 spans 13 amino acids. V was shortened by 2 bases and J by 4 bases, with 7 bases between the two germline ends. In nucleotides, the CDR3 is TGTGCCATCAGTGAGACGGGTTCAGATACGCAGTATTTT. Protein product: CAISETGSDTQYF.